The source of this T cell receptor (beta chain) is a study of cytomegalovirus exposure and HLA in healthy donors. The PCR ran on 60 Vbeta and 13 Jbeta primers. The table came from immunoSEQ multiplex PCR; TCRdb's copy has only in-frame clones and leaves some out. The data show 150,000 to 200,000 clones, 80% seen once. Looked up from germline, CDR1 is LNHDA and CDR2 is SQIVND (reference sequence). Trimming shortened V by 1 base and J by 1 base, and 10 bases separated the two germline ends. The CDR3 runs to 15 residues. Findings and caveats of the study: Rarity held for most TCR sequences, but there were some public TCRs that occurred in many donors. Several of the most significant clusters appeared, in a later analysis, to be linked to common viral pathogens.

Worth noting for this clone: Its antigen is undetermined.

What was sequenced was PBMCs. This chain uses TRBV19 with TRBJ1-1; TRBD1 is a possible D gene (6 bases). The receptor was derived from a woman aged 45-65 years in good health and CMV-seropositive. The CDR3 bases are TGTGCCAGTAGTATAGGGCGACAGGAGAACACTGAAGCTTTCTTT. Translating it yields CASSIGRQENTEAFF.